This entry concerns a single TCR beta chain. TCRdb's copy holds only in-frame clones and misses some; the assay was immunoSEQ multiplex PCR. The sample lists fewer than 95,000 clones; around two thirds were seen once. This CDR3 has 13 residues. Germline CDR1 is LNHDA and CDR2 is SQIVND (reference sequence). The V end was cut by 5 bases, the J end by 0 bases, with 5 bases between. The data were taken from a study of blood T cell repertoires in COVID-19. Material for sequencing was peripheral blood. The genes are TRBV19 and TRBJ2-1; D call uncertain. The TCR comes from a man aged 70-80 years with COVID-19, enrolled during active disease. The CDR3 nucleotides are TGTGCCAGTAGTCCGTACTCCTACAATGAGCAGTTCTTC. It is translated as CASSPYSYNEQFF.